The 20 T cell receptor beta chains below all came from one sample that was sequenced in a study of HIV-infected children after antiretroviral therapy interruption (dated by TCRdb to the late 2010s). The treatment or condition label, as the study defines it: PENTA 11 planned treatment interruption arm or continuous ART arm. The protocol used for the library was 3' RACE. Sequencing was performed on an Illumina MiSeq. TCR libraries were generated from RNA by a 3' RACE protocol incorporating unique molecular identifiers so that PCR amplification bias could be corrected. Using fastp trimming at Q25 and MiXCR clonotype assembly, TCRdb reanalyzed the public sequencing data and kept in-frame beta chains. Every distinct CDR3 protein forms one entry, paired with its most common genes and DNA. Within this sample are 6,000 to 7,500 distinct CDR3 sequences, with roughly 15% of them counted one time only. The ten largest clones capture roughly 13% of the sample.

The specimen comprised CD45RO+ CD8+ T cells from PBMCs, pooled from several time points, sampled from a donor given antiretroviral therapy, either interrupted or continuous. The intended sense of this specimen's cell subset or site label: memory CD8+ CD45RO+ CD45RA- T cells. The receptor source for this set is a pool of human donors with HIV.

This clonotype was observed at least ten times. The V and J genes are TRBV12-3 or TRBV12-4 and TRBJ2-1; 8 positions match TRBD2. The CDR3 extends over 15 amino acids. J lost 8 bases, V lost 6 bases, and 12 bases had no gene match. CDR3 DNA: TGTGCCAGCAGGGGGAGCGGGAGAAGGTCGGATGAGCAGTTCTTC. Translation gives CASRGSGRRSDEQFF.

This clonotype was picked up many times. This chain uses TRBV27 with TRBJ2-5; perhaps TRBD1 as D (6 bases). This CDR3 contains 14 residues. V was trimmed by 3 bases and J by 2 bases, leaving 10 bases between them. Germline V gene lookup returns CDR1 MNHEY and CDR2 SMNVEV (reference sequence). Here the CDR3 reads CASSFRGPQETQYF. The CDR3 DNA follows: TGTGCCAGCAGTTTCAGGGGACCTCAAGAGACCCAGTACTTC.

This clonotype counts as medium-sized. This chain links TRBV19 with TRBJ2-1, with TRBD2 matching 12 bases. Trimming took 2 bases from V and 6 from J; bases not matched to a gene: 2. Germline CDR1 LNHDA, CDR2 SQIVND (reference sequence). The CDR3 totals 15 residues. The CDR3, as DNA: TGTGCCAGTAGTATACCTAGCGGGAGGGTCAATGAGCAGTTCTTC. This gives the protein CASSIPSGRVNEQFF.

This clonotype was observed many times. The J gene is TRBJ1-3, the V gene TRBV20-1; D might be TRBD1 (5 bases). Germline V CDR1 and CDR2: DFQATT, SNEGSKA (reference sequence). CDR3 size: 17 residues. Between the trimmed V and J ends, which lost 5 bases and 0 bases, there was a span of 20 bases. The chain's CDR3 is CSALHRDGPFSGNTIYF. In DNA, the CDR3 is TGCAGTGCTCTTCACCGGGACGGACCTTTCTCTGGAAACACCATATATTTT.

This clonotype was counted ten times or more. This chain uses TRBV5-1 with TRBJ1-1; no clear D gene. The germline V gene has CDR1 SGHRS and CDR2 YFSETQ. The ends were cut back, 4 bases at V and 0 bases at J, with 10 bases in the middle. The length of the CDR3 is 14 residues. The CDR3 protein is CASSAEYLNTEAFF. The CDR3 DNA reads TGCGCCAGCAGCGCGGAATATCTGAACACTGAAGCTTTCTTT.

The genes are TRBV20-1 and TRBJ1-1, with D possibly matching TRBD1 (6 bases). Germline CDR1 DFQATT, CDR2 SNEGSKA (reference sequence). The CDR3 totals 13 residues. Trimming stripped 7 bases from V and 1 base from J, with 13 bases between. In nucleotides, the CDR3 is TGCAGTGTTCCGGGACAATCGAACACTGAAGCTTTCTTT. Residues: CSVPGQSNTEAFF.

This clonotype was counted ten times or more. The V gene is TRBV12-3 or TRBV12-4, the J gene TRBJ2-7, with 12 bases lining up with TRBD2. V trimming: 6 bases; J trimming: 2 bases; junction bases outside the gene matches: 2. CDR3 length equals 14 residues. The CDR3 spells CASRRTSGTYEQYF. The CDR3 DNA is TGTGCCAGCAGGCGGACTAGCGGGACCTACGAGCAGTACTTC.

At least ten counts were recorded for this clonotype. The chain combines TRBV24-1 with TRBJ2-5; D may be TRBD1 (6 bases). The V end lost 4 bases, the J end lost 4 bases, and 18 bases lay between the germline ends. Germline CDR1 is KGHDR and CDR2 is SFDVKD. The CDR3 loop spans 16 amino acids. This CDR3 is CATSDPLVGALETQYF. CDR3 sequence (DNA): TGTGCCACCAGTGACCCTTTGGTGGGGGCTCTAGAGACCCAGTACTTC.

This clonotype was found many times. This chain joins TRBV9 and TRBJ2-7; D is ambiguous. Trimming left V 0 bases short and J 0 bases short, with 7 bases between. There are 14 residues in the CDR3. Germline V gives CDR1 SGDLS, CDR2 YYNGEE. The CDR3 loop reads CASSVAGTSYEQYF. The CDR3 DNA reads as TGTGCCAGCAGCGTAGCTGGCACCTCCTACGAGCAGTACTTC.

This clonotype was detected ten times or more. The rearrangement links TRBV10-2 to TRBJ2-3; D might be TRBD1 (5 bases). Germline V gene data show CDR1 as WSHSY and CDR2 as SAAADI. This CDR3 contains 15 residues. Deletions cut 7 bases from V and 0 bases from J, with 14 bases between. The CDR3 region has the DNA TGCGCCAGCAAGGGCAGGGTTCTGAGCACAGATACGCAGTATTTT. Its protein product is CASKGRVLSTDTQYF.

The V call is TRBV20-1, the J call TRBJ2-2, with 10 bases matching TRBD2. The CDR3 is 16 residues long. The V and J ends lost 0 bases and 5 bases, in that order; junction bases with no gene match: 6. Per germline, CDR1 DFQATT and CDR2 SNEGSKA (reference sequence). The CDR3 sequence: CSARDQSGRDTGELFF. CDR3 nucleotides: TGCAGTGCTAGAGATCAAAGCGGGAGGGATACCGGGGAGCTGTTTTTT.

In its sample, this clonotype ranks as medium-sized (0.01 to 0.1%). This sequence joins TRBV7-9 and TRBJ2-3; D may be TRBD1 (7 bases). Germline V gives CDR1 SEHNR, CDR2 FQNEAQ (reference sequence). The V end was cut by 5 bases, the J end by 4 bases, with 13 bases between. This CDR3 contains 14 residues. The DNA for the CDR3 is TGTGCCAGCAGCCCTCAGGGGGGCGCAGATACGCAGTATTTT. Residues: CASSPQGGADTQYF.

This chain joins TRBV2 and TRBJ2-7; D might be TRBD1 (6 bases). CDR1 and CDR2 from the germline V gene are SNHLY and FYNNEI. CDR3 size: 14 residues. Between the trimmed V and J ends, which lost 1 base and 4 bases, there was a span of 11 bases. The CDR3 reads CASSEGPTGYEQYF. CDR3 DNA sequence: TGTGCCAGCAGTGAAGGACCCACAGGGTACGAGCAGTACTTC.

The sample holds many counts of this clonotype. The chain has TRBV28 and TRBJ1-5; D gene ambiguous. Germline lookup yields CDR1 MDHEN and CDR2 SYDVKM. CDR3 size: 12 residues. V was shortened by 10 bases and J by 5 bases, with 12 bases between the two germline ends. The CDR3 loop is CATSGRDQPQHF. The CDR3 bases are TGTGCCACCTCCGGGCGCGATCAGCCCCAGCATTTT.

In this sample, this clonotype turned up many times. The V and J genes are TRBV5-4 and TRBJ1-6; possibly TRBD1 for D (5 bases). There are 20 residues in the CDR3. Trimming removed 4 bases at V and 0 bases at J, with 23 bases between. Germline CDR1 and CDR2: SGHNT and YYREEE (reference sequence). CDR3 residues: CASSLENPGLLSSYNSPLHF. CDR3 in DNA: TGTGCCAGCAGCCTGGAGAATCCGGGACTCCTGAGCTCCTATAATTCACCCCTCCACTTT.

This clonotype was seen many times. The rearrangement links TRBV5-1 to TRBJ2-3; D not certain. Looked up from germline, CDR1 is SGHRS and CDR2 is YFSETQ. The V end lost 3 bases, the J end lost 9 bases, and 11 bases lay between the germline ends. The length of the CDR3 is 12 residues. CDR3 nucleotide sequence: TGCGCCAGCAGCTCAATGACTCCAACGCAGTATTTT. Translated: CASSSMTPTQYF.

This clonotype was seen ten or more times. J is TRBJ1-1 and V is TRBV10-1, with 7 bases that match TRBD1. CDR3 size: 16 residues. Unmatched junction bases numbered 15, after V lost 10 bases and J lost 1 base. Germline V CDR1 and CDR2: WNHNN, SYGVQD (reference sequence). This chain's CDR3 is CANRMKTGSPNTEAFF. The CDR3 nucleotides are TGCGCCAACAGGATGAAGACAGGGAGTCCGAACACTGAAGCTTTCTTT.

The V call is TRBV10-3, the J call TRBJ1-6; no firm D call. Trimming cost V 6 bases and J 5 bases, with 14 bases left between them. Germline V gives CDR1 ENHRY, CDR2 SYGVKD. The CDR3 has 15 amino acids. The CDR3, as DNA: TGTGCCATCAGGGTCCGGCCAGCCGATAATTCACCCCTCCACTTT. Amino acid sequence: CAIRVRPADNSPLHF.

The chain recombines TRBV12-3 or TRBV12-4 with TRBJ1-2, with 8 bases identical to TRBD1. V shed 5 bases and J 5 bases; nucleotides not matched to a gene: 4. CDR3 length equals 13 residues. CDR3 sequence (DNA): TGTGCCAGCAGTGCCCAGGGGGCTTATGGCTACACCTTC. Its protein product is CASSAQGAYGYTF.

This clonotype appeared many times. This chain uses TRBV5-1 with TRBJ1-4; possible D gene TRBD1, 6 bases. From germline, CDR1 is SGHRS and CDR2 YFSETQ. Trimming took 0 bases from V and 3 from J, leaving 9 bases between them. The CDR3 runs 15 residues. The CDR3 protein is CASSLAGQSNEKLFF. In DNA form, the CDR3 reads TGCGCCAGCAGCTTGGCCGGACAGTCTAATGAAAAACTGTTTTTT. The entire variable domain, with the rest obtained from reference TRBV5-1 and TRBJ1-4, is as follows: KAGVTQTPRYLIKTRGQQVTLSCSPISGHRSVSWYQQTPGQGLQFLFEYFSETQRNKGNFPGRFSGRQFSNSRSEMNVSTLELGDSALYLCASSLAGQSNEKLFFGSGTQLSVL.